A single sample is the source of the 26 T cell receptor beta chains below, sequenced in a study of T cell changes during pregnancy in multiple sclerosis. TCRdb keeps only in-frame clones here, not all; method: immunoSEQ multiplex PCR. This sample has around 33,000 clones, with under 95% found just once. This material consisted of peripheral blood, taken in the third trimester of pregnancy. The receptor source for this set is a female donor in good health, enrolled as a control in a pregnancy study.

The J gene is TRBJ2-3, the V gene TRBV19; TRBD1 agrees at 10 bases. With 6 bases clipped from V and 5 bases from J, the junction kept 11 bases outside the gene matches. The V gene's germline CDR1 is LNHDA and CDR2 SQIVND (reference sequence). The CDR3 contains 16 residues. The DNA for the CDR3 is TGTGCCAGTAGCCCCCGGACAGGGGGTAGCGGAGATACGCAGTATTTT. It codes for CASSPRTGGSGDTQYF.

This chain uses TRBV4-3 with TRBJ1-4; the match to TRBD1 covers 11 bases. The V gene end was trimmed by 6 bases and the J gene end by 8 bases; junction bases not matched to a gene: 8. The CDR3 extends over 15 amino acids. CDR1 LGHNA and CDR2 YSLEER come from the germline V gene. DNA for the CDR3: TGCGCCAGCAGAAATACCGGGACAGGGGGGGAAAAACTGTTTTTT. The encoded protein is CASRNTGTGGEKLFF.

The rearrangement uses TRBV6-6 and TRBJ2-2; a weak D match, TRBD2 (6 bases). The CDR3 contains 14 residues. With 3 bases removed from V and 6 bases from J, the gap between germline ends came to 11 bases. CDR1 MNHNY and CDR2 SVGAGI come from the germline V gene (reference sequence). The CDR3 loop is CASSYRRGAGELFF. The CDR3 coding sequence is TGTGCCAGCAGTTATCGGAGGGGAGCCGGGGAGCTGTTTTTT.

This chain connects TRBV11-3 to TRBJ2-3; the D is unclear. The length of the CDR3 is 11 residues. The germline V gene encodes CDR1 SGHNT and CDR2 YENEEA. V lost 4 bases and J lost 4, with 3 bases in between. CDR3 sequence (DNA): TGTGCCAGCAGCTCCTCAGATACGCAGTATTTT. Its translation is CASSSSDTQYF.

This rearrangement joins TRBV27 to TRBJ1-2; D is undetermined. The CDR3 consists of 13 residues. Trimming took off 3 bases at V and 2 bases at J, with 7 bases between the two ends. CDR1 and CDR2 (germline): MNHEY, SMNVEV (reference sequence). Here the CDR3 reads CASSFGSNYGYTF. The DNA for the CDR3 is TGTGCCAGCAGTTTCGGGTCAAACTATGGCTACACCTTC.

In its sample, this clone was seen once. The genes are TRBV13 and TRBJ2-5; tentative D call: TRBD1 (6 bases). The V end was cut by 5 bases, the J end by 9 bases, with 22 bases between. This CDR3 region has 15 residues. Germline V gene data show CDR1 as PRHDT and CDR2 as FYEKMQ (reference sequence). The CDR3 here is CASSEWGRPRMAQYF. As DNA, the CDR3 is TGTGCCAGCAGCGAGTGGGGGCGGCCGCGTATGGCCCAGTACTTC.

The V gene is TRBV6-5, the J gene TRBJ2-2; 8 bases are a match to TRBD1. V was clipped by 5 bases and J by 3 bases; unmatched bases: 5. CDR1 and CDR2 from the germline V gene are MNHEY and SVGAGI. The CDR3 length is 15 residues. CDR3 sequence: CASSTDRGDTGELFF. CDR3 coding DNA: TGTGCCAGCAGTACCGACAGGGGCGACACCGGGGAGCTGTTTTTT.

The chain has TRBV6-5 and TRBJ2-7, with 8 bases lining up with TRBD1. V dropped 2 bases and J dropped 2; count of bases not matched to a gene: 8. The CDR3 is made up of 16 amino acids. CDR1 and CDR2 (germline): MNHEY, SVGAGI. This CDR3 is CASSYGHRDRTYEQYF. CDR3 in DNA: TGTGCCAGCAGTTACGGGCACCGGGACAGGACCTACGAGCAGTACTTC.

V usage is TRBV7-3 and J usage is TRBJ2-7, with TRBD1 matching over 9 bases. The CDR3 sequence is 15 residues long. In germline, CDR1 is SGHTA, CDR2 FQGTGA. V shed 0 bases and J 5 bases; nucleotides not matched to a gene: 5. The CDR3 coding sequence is TGTGCCAGCAGCTTAACGGGACAGGGTGGCAACGAGCAGTACTTC. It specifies CASSLTGQGGNEQYF.

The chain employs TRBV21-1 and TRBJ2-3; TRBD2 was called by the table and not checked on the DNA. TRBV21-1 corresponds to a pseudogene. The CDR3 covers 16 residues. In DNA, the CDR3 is TGTGCCAGCAGCCGCAAGGAAGCGGGGGAATCGGATACGCAGTATTTT. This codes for CASSRKEAGESDTQYF.

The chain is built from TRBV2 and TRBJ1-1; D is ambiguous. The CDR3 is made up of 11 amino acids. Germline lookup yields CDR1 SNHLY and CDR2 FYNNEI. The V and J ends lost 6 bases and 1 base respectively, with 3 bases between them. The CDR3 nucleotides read TGTGCCAGCAGCAGGAACACTGAAGCTTTCTTT. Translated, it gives CASSRNTEAFF. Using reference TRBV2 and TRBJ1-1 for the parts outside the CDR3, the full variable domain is EPEVTQTPSHQVTQMGQEVILRCVPISNHLYFYWYRQILGQKVEFLVSFYNNEISEKSEIFDDQFSVERPDGSNFTLKIRSTKLEDSAMYFCASSRNTEAFFGQGTRLTVV.

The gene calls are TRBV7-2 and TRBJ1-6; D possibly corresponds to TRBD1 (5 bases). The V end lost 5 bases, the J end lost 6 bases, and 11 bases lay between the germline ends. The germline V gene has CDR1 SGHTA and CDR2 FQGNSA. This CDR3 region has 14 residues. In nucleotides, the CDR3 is TGTGCCAGCAGCGGGGGGGGACGTAATTCACCCCTCCACTTT. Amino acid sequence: CASSGGGRNSPLHF.

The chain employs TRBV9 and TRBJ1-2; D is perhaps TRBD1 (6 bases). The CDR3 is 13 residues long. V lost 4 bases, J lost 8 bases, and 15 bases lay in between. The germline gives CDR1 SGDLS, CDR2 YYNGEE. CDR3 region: CASSSEGVFGYTF. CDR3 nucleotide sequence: TGTGCCAGCAGCTCCGAGGGGGTTTTCGGCTACACCTTC.

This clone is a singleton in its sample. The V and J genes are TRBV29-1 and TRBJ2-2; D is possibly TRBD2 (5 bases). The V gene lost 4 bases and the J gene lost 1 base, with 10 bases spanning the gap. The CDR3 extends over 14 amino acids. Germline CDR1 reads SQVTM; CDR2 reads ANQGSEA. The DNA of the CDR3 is TGCAGCGTTGTGGGGAGAGGGAACACCGGGGAGCTGTTTTTT. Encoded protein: CSVVGRGNTGELFF.

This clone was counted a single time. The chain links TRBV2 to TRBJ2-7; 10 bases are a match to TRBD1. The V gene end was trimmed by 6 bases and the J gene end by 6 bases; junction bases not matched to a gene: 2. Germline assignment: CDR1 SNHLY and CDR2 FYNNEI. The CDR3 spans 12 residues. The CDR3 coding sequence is TGTGCCAGCAGGGACAGGGGGTCCGAGCAGTACTTC. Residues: CASRDRGSEQYF.

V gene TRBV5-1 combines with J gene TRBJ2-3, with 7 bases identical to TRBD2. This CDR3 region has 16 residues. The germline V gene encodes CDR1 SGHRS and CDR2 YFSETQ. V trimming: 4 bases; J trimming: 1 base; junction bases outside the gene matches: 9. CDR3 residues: CASSPVRGRGTDTQYF. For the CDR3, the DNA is TGCGCCAGCAGCCCGGTTCGAGGGAGGGGCACAGATACGCAGTATTTT.

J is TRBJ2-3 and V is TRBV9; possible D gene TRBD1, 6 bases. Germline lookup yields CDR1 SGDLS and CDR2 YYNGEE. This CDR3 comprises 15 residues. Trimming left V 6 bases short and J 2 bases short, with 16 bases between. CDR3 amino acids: CASTLLGAHTDTQYF. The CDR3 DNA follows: TGTGCCAGCACCTTGCTGGGGGCCCACACAGATACGCAGTATTTT. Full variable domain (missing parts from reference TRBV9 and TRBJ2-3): DSGVTQTPKHLITATGQRVTLRCSPRSGDLSVYWYQQSLDQGLQFLIQYYNGEERAKGNILERFSAQQFPDLHSELNLSSLELGDSALYFCASTLLGAHTDTQYFGPGTRLTVL.

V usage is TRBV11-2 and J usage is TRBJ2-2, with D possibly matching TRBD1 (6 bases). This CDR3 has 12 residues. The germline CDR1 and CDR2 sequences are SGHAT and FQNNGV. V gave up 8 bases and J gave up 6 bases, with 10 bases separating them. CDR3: CASSGAAGELFF. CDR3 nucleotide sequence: TGTGCCAGCTCAGGGGCCGCCGGGGAGCTGTTTTTT.

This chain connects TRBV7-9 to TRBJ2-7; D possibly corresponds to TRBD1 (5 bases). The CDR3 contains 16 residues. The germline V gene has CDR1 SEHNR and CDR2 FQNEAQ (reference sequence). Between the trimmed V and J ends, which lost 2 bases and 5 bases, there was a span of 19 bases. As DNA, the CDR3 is TGTGCCAGCAGCTTACCACAACAGGACACCCGGGACGAGCAGTACTTC. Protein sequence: CASSLPQQDTRDEQYF.

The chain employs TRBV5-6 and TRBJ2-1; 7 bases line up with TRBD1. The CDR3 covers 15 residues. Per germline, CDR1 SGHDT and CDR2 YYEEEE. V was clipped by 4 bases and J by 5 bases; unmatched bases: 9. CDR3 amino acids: CASSLPGQSDNEQFF. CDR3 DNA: TGTGCCAGCAGCCTCCCGGGACAGTCGGACAATGAGCAGTTCTTC.

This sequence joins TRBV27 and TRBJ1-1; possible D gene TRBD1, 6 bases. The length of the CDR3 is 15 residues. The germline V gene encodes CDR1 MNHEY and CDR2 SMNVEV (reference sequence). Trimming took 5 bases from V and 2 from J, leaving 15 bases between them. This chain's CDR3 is CASSPLQGINTEAFF. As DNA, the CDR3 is TGTGCCAGCAGTCCGCTACAGGGTATTAACACTGAAGCTTTCTTT.

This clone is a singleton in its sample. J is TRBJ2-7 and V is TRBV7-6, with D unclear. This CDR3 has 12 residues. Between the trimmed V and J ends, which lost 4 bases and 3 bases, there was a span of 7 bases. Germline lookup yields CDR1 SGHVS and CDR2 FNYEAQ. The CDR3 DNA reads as TGTGCCAGCAGCTCGGTGTACTACGAGCAGTACTTC. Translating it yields CASSSVYYEQYF.

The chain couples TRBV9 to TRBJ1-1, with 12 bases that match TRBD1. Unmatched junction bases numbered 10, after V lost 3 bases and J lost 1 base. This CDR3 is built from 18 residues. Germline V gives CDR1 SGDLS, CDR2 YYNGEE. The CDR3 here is CASSASGTGGKGNTEAFF. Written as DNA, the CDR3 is TGTGCCAGCAGCGCTTCCGGGACAGGGGGCAAGGGGAACACTGAAGCTTTCTTT.

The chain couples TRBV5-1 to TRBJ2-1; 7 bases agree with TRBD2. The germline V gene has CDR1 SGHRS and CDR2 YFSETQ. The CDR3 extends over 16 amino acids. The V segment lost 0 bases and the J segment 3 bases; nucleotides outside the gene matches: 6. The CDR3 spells CASSLEASGLYNEQFF. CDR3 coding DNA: TGCGCCAGCAGCTTGGAGGCTAGCGGACTCTACAATGAGCAGTTCTTC.

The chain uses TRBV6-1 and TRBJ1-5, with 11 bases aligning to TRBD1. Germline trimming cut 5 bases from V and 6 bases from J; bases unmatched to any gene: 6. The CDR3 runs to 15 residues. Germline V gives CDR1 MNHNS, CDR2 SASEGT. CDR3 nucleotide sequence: TGTGCCAGCAGTCCCTCAGGGACAGGGGGTCAGCCCCAGCATTTT. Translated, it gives CASSPSGTGGQPQHF.

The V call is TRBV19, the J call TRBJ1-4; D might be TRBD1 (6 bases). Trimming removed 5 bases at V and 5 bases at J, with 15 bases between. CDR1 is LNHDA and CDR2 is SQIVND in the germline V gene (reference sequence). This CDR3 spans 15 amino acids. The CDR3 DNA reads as TGTGCCAGTAGTCAAAGCAAGGGGGGGAATGAAAAACTGTTTTTT. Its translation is CASSQSKGGNEKLFF. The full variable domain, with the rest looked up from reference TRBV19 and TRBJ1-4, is DGGITQSPKYLFRKEGQNVTLSCEQNLNHDAMYWYRQDPGQGLRLIYYSQIVNDFQKGDIAEGYSVSREKKESFPLTVTSAQKNPTAFYLCASSQSKGGNEKLFFGSGTQLSVL.